This T cell receptor (beta chain) is from a study of cytomegalovirus exposure and HLA in healthy donors. The PCR ran on 60 Vbeta and 13 Jbeta primers. Sequencing was performed with immunoSEQ multiplex PCR; in TCRdb, only in-frame clones are kept and a portion is missing. The sample gives some 40,000 clones, about 85% of which show up once; around 3% is in the top ten. Healthy bone marrow donors made up the cohort. While unrecorded immune exposures were likely, the donors were nominally healthy when sampled. Notes on the study in general: Researchers had no immune exposure information except CMV serostatus available. HLA alleles showed associations with approximately 15,000 TCR beta sequences in a later analysis, at a 0.05 false discovery rate.

With respect to this clone: The target antigen is unknown.

Sequenced material: PBMCs. This TCR was sampled from a man in his fifties in good health and CMV-seronegative.

In DNA, the CDR3 is TGCAGCGTTGCCCCAAAATTGAACACCGGGGAGCTGTTTTTT. Translating it yields CSVAPKLNTGELFF. This chain joins TRBV29-1 and TRBJ2-2; D call uncertain. Between the trimmed V and J ends, which lost 4 bases and 1 base, there was a span of 10 bases. The CDR3 covers 14 residues. Germline V gene data show CDR1 as SQVTM and CDR2 as ANQGSEA.